Below, 18 T cell receptor beta chains from the same sample are listed, as sequenced in a study of cytomegalovirus exposure and HLA in healthy donors. Both 60 Vbeta primers and 13 Jbeta primers went into the PCR. TCRdb keeps only in-frame clones here, not all; method: immunoSEQ multiplex PCR. Of roughly 120,000 clones in the sample, 70% to 80% were seen once. The sequenced sample consisted of PBMCs. These receptor sequences come from a woman aged 50 to 65 in good health and CMV-seropositive.

The chain is built from TRBV27 and TRBJ2-5; 8 bases are shared with TRBD1. The ends lost 5 bases at V and 5 bases at J; junction bases unmatched: 7. The CDR3 loop spans 14 amino acids. The V gene's germline CDR1 is MNHEY and CDR2 SMNVEV (reference sequence). The CDR3 sequence: CASSLQGALETQYF. CDR3 nucleotides: TGTGCCAGCAGTCTTCAGGGGGCGCTGGAGACCCAGTACTTC.

The gene calls are TRBV4-3 and TRBJ1-2; D remains ambiguous. Trimming shortened V by 0 bases and J by 8 bases, and 19 bases separated the two germline ends. The germline CDR1 and CDR2 sequences are LGHNA and YSLEER. The CDR3 runs to 16 residues. The CDR3 nucleotides read TGCGCCAGCAGCCAAGATAGGTTAAGAACGGGAGGGGGCTACACCTTC. Translating gives CASSQDRLRTGGGYTF.

The CDR3 spells CASSQQGTEAFF. The DNA of the CDR3 is TGTGCCAGCAGCCAACAGGGGACTGAAGCTTTCTTT. V usage is TRBV4-2 and J usage is TRBJ1-1; a weak D match, TRBD1 (6 bases). The CDR3 is 12 residues long. Trimming took off 2 bases at V and 5 bases at J, with 6 bases between the two ends. Germline V gene data show CDR1 as LGHNA and CDR2 as YNFKEQ.

The CDR3 spells CASSLVSSGVSYEQYF. The CDR3 nucleotides are TGTGCCAGCAGCTTAGTTTCTAGCGGGGTATCCTACGAGCAGTACTTC. This chain links TRBV7-2 with TRBJ2-7, with TRBD2 matching over 9 bases. CDR3 length: 16 residues. With 1 base clipped from V and 1 base from J, the junction kept 5 bases outside the gene matches. CDR1 and CDR2 (germline): SGHTA, FQGNSA.

This sequence joins TRBV7-2 and TRBJ2-1; 10 bases agree with TRBD2. CDR1 and CDR2 from the germline V gene are SGHTA and FQGNSA. After removal of 4 bases from V and 4 bases from J, the junction contained 4 bases not matched to a gene. The CDR3 length is 15 residues. The CDR3 spells CASSSALAGYNEQFF. The DNA of the CDR3 is TGTGCCAGCAGCTCGGCACTAGCGGGGTACAATGAGCAGTTCTTC.

The chain has TRBV30 and TRBJ1-2; D possibly corresponds to TRBD1 (5 bases). Trimming removed 3 bases at V and 2 bases at J, with 10 bases between. The CDR3 has 13 residues. CDR1 and CDR2 from the germline V gene are GTSNPN and SVGIG (reference sequence). CDR3 sequence reads: CAWSHGGNYGYTF. CDR3 DNA: TGTGCCTGGAGCCACGGGGGGAACTATGGCTACACCTTC.

V is TRBV7-3 and J is TRBJ1-2; TRBD1 might be the D (6 bases). The CDR3 sequence is 14 residues long. V was clipped by 5 bases and J by 4 bases, with 14 bases between them. Germline-derived CDR1 and CDR2 are SGHTA and FQGTGA. The CDR3 region is CASSPTDRPYGYTF. CDR3 coding DNA: TGTGCCAGCAGCCCAACCGACAGGCCCTATGGCTACACCTTC. The full variable domain, with the rest looked up from reference TRBV7-3 and TRBJ1-2, is GAGVSQTPSNKVTEKGKYVELRCDPISGHTALYWYRQSLGQGPEFLIYFQGTGAADDSGLPNDRFFAVRPEGSVSTLKIQRTERGDSAVYLCASSPTDRPYGYTFGSGTRLTVV.

The V and J genes are TRBV18 and TRBJ1-5, with 9 bases matching TRBD1. Germline V gives CDR1 KGHSH, CDR2 LQKENI. There are 16 residues in the CDR3. The V and J ends lost 3 bases and 5 bases, in that order; junction bases with no gene match: 8. The CDR3 coding sequence is TGTGCCAGCTCACCTGACGCGGACAGGGGATATCAGCCCCAGCATTTT. It codes for CASSPDADRGYQPQHF.

The V and J genes are TRBV28 and TRBJ2-3; 8 bases map to TRBD1. The CDR3 has 15 residues. From germline, CDR1 is MDHEN and CDR2 SYDVKM. J gave up 1 base and V 6 bases, and 6 bases lay outside the gene matches. The CDR3 bases are TGTGCCAGCAGCCAGACAGGGGTGGGCACAGATACGCAGTATTTT. The encoded protein is CASSQTGVGTDTQYF.

This sequence joins TRBV6-5 and TRBJ2-3; 8 bases match TRBD2. The CDR3 sequence is 15 residues long. CDR1 is MNHEY, CDR2 SVGAGI, per germline. The V segment lost 6 bases and the J segment 2 bases; nucleotides outside the gene matches: 7. The DNA of the CDR3 is TGTGCCAGCAGACGGACTAGCACCTCCACAGATACGCAGTATTTT. Protein sequence: CASRRTSTSTDTQYF.

The rearrangement joins TRBV30 to TRBJ1-1; TRBD1 aligns across 7 bases. Unmatched junction bases numbered 5, after V lost 2 bases and J lost 2 bases. The length of the CDR3 is 14 residues. Germline V gene data show CDR1 as GTSNPN and CDR2 as SVGIG (reference sequence). Written as DNA, the CDR3 is TGTGCCTGGAGTAGACAGGGAGGTAACACTGAAGCTTTCTTT. Translation: CAWSRQGGNTEAFF.

This clone was picked up one time. The rearrangement links TRBV4-2 to TRBJ2-3; the match to TRBD2 covers 8 bases. V shed 7 bases and J 5 bases; nucleotides not matched to a gene: 11. Per germline, CDR1 LGHNA and CDR2 YNFKEQ. The CDR3 contains 15 residues. The DNA for the CDR3 is TGTGCCAGCACCCCCACGGGGGGGGGAGGAGATACGCAGTATTTT. Translating it yields CASTPTGGGGDTQYF.

This clone was observed a handful of times. This chain joins TRBV16 and TRBJ1-2; 7 bases line up with TRBD1. J gave up 1 base and V 0 bases, and 8 bases lay outside the gene matches. Germline V gives CDR1 KGHSY, CDR2 FQNENV. This CDR3 is built from 17 residues. The CDR3 region is CASSQSPIQGGNYGYTF. DNA of the CDR3: TGTGCCAGCAGCCAATCACCAATCCAGGGGGGTAACTATGGCTACACCTTC.

This rearrangement joins TRBV5-4 to TRBJ1-2; 9 positions match TRBD1. The CDR3 is made up of 15 amino acids. The J segment lost 6 bases and the V segment lost 6 bases, leaving 12 bases of the junction unmatched. Germline CDR1 and CDR2: SGHNT and YYREEE (reference sequence). CDR3 amino acids: CASTNEGQGYDGYTF. CDR3 coding DNA: TGTGCCAGCACCAATGAGGGACAGGGCTACGATGGCTACACCTTC. Complete variable domain (other parts from reference TRBV5-4 and TRBJ1-2): ETGVTQSPTHLIKTRGQQVTLRCSSQSGHNTVSWYQQALGQGPQFIFQYYREEENGRGNFPPRFSGLQFPNYSSELNVNALELDDSALYLCASTNEGQGYDGYTFGSGTRLTVV.

The J gene is TRBJ2-7, the V gene TRBV27; 7 positions match TRBD1. V lost 2 bases and J lost 0; bases outside the gene matches: 16. There are 19 residues in the CDR3. Germline loops: CDR1 MNHEY, CDR2 SMNVEV (reference sequence). CDR3 loop: CASSLLTGNGVVSSYEQYF. The CDR3 DNA reads as TGTGCCAGCAGTTTACTGACAGGGAATGGGGTAGTGAGCTCCTACGAGCAGTACTTC.

Details on this clone: At the DNA level, this CDR3 is encoded by other sequences in the same sample as well. CDR3 nucleotide sequence: TGTGCCTGGAGTGAGGACGGGAGGGCCAGTAACAACGAGCAGTACTTC. Amino acids: CAWSEDGRASNNEQYF. J is TRBJ2-7 and V is TRBV30; 8 bases fit TRBD2. The CDR3 is 16 amino acids. V dropped 1 base and J dropped 5; count of bases not matched to a gene: 13. Per germline, CDR1 GTSNPN and CDR2 SVGIG (reference sequence). Looking up the rest from reference TRBV30 and TRBJ2-7 gives the full variable domain: SQTIHQWPATLVQPVGSPLSLECTVEGTSNPNLYWYRQAAGRGLQLLFYSVGIGQISSEVPQNLSASRPQDRQFILSSKKLLLSDSGFYLCAWSEDGRASNNEQYFGPGTRLTVT.

The chain joins TRBV4-2 to TRBJ2-1; TRBD2 is a possible D gene (6 bases). Per germline, CDR1 LGHNA and CDR2 YNFKEQ. This CDR3 is built from 15 residues. The V and J ends lost 0 bases and 0 bases respectively, with 6 bases between them. For the CDR3, the DNA is TGTGCCAGCAGCCAAGAGACTAGCTCCTACAATGAGCAGTTCTTC. Translating gives CASSQETSSYNEQFF.

The J gene is TRBJ2-7, the V gene TRBV6-5; no firm D call. CDR3 length equals 14 residues. Trimming removed 8 bases at V and 6 bases at J, with 20 bases between. Germline lookup yields CDR1 MNHEY and CDR2 SVGAGI. The CDR3 region is CASGSQDPPLEQYF. Here the CDR3 DNA reads TGTGCCAGCGGCTCCCAGGATCCTCCTCTCGAGCAGTACTTC.